The T cell receptor (beta chain) described here comes from a study of OX40 agonist ivuxolimab in advanced cancers. Study-level background: Ivuxolimab was a fully human IgG2 agonistic monoclonal antibody targeting the costimulatory receptor OX40 (CD134). Patients were allowed to have had prior anti-PD-1, anti-PD-L1 or anti-CTLA-4 therapy, and 40% to 45% of the dose-escalation patients had been treated with checkpoint inhibitors. A male proportion of nearly 85% and a mean age of approximately 62 years, ranging from about 23 to 90, were recorded for the dose-escalation cohort. Peripheral TCRbeta sequencing was intended to test whether TCR sequence diversity was altered and clonal T-cell expansion was caused by ivuxolimab. Among the approximately 50 dose-escalation patients, approximately 20 had hepatocellular carcinoma, approximately 15 melanoma, 9 renal cell carcinoma and 9 head and neck cancer. The monotherapy dose-escalation portion (N = 52 patients) of the phase I ivuxolimab trial is reported in the paper. Intravenous ivuxolimab was administered to patients every 2 weeks at six dose levels: 0.01, 0.1, 0.3, 1.5, 3 and 10 mg/kg. Partial responses were achieved by three dose-escalation patients, of whom one had hepatocellular carcinoma and two had cutaneous melanoma.

The trial excluded patients who had a history of autoimmune disease or were on systemic immunosuppression. Peripheral blood for TCR sequencing was collected from all dose cohorts at baseline, on cycle 4 day 1, and on cycle 7 day 1. Samples came from an open-label, multicenter, first-in-human phase I dose-escalation trial of ivuxolimab. The trial enrolled adults with locally advanced or metastatic head and neck squamous cell, hepatocellular, melanoma or renal cell carcinoma. Before TCR sequencing, CD4+ T cells and CD8+ T cells from peripheral blood were sorted into separate populations. CDR1 and CDR2 are drawn from the germline V gene: WSHSY, SAAADI. The CDR3 runs 13 amino acids, cysteine and phenylalanine included. The only DNA kept is the CDR3, 39 bases in frame from the first base. A distance of 11 bases separates the germline ends of V and J, which lose 7 bases and 2 bases respectively. For sequencing of the TCRbeta CDR3 region, genomic DNA was extracted from the sorted cells. The immunoSEQ Assay was used to sequence the TCRbeta CDR3 regions. TCRdb took this table from immuneACCESS and kept in-frame rearrangements with V and J called. Such tables lack part of the clones; where checked against another copy, unresolved V genes explain under half of the gap, and the rest is unexplained. This sample comprises approximately 91,000 clones, 86% of them detected only once. In total, the top ten clones hold roughly 1.9% of the sample.

Regarding this clone: Its antigen is still unknown. No base-level quality is on record; no much larger clone is a single base apart.

The study at large found these results: At doses of 0.1 to 3.0 mg/kg, clonal expansion of both CD4+ and CD8+ blood T cells was observed from baseline to week 6. The antigen specificity of the peripheral T cells that underwent clonal expansion was not determined. In partial responders in the 0.1-3.0 mg/kg groups, normalized peripheral clonal expansion was found to be among the lowest, especially among CD8+ T cells. On average, CD8+ T cells showed more expanded clones than CD4+ T cells after ivuxolimab. Low levels of normalized T-cell clonal expansion were also shown by some nonresponding patients.

The V and J segments used are TRBV10-2 and TRBJ1-2; the best D guess is TRBD1, with 6 bases matching. Sequenced material: CD4+ or CD8+ T cells sorted from blood, taken in a trial of the OX40 agonist ivuxolimab. The TCR originated in an adult with an advanced solid tumor such as melanoma, head and neck, liver or kidney cancer. The CDR3 protein is CASMKDRNYGYTF. The sequenced DNA: TGCGCCAGCATGAAAGACAGGAACTATGGCTACACCTTC.